Listed below are T cell receptor beta chains from one sample, sequenced in a study of Ad26.COV2.S vaccination and SARS-CoV-2 variants. The method was immunoSEQ multiplex PCR; TCRdb's version includes in-frame clones alone and lacks a portion of them. The sample comprises 380,000 or so clones, about 85% of which are singletons, and about 6.4% rests with the top ten. The sample consisted of peripheral blood, taken in a trial of Ad26.COV2.S vaccine versus placebo. The receptors stem from a person aged 18-60 years who received the Ad26.COV2.S COVID-19 vaccine or a placebo. Both conserved end residues are part of each CDR3. D genes are given only for firm matches. Part of the rows lack a size; the others show once, few, many or a class for expanded clones.

CDR3 DNA: TGTGCCAGAAGCTTGGGTGTGGCAGGATTGAATCCTGGAAACACCATATATTTT
CDR3 protein: CARSLGVAGLNPGNTIYF
J gene: TRBJ1-3
D gene: NA
V gene: TRBV5-3
clone size: NA

CDR3 DNA: TGCGCCAGCAGCGTTAGCGGGAGGGCCTACGAGCAGTACTTC
CDR3 protein: CASSVSGRAYEQYF
J gene: TRBJ2-7
D gene: TRBD2
V gene: TRBV5-1
clone size: once

CDR3 DNA: TGCAGCGTTGAAGTCCGGGACAGACCTAACTCTGGCTACACCTTC
CDR3 protein: CSVEVRDRPNSGYTF
J gene: TRBJ1-2
D gene: TRBD1
V gene: TRBV29-1
clone size: NA

CDR3 DNA: TGTGCCAGCAGCTCTGGCATGAACACTGAAGCTTTCTTT
CDR3 protein: CASSSGMNTEAFF
J gene: TRBJ1-1
D gene: NA
V gene: TRBV5-4
clone size: NA

CDR3 DNA: TGTGCCAGCAGTAGAGGAGAAATTAATTCACCCCTCCACTTT
CDR3 protein: CASSRGEINSPLHF
J gene: TRBJ1-6
D gene: NA
V gene: TRBV6-4
clone size: NA

CDR3 DNA: TGTGCCAGCAGCTTAGCGGGATATTTGATGGACGTCCCTGAAGCTTTCTTT
CDR3 protein: CASSLAGYLMDVPEAFF
J gene: TRBJ1-1
D gene: NA
V gene: TRBV13
clone size: NA

CDR3 DNA: TGCGCCAGCAGCCAAGGAGGTTCCTACGAGCAGTACTTC
CDR3 protein: CASSQGGSYEQYF
J gene: TRBJ2-7
D gene: NA
V gene: TRBV4-1
clone size: NA

CDR3 DNA: TGTGCCAGCACCTCCGGTCCCCCAGATACGCAGTATTTT
CDR3 protein: CASTSGPPDTQYF
J gene: TRBJ2-3
D gene: NA
V gene: TRBV19
clone size: NA

CDR3 DNA: TGTGCCAGTAGTCTGGGGACCTCGCCAGAGACCCAGTACTTC
CDR3 protein: CASSLGTSPETQYF
J gene: TRBJ2-5
D gene: NA
V gene: TRBV19
clone size: NA

CDR3 DNA: TGTGCCAGCAGTTACTCGCTAGACGCCGGGGAGCTGTTTTTT
CDR3 protein: CASSYSLDAGELFF
J gene: TRBJ2-2
D gene: NA
V gene: TRBV6-2/TRBV6-3
clone size: NA

CDR3 DNA: TGTGCCTGGAGTCGGGCTGAGGGTTATGGCTACACCTTC
CDR3 protein: CAWSRAEGYGYTF
J gene: TRBJ1-2
D gene: NA
V gene: TRBV30
clone size: NA

CDR3 DNA: TGTGCCAGCAGCATAGGACAGGGTCAGGAGACCCAGTACTTC
CDR3 protein: CASSIGQGQETQYF
J gene: TRBJ2-5
D gene: TRBD1
V gene: TRBV28
clone size: NA

CDR3 DNA: TGTGCCAGCAGTTTAGTGGAACAGCCCCAGCATTTT
CDR3 protein: CASSLVEQPQHF
J gene: TRBJ1-5
D gene: NA
V gene: TRBV28
clone size: NA

CDR3 DNA: TGTGCCAGCAGTTTATTTAGCGGGAGCTTTATCAACGAGCAGTACTTC
CDR3 protein: CASSLFSGSFINEQYF
J gene: TRBJ2-7
D gene: TRBD2
V gene: TRBV28
clone size: NA

CDR3 DNA: TGTGCCAGCAGCTTCGAAGGGGTGGCTAGCGGAAGCTACGAGCAGTACTTC
CDR3 protein: CASSFEGVASGSYEQYF
J gene: TRBJ2-7
D gene: TRBD2
V gene: TRBV7-2
clone size: NA

CDR3 DNA: TGTGCCAGCAGTTTATCAGCGGGAGTAGTCGAGCAGTACTTC
CDR3 protein: CASSLSAGVVEQYF
J gene: TRBJ2-7
D gene: TRBD2
V gene: TRBV28
clone size: NA

CDR3 DNA: TGTGCCAGCAGCTTAGTAATGAACACCGGGGAGCTGTTTTTT
CDR3 protein: CASSLVMNTGELFF
J gene: TRBJ2-2
D gene: NA
V gene: TRBV11-2
clone size: NA

CDR3 DNA: TGCGCCAGCAGCCCAACCGCCCTTGTGGTCGGCGGCTACACCTTC
CDR3 protein: CASSPTALVVGGYTF
J gene: TRBJ1-2
D gene: NA
V gene: TRBV4-3
clone size: NA

CDR3 DNA: TGTGCCAGCAGTGATGGGACAGGGGGCTTTTCTGGAAACACCATATATTTT
CDR3 protein: CASSDGTGGFSGNTIYF
J gene: TRBJ1-3
D gene: TRBD1
V gene: TRBV6-1
clone size: few

CDR3 DNA: TGTGCCAGCAGCTTCCCGGACAGTAGCACAGATACGCAGTATTTT
CDR3 protein: CASSFPDSSTDTQYF
J gene: TRBJ2-3
D gene: NA
V gene: TRBV7-9
clone size: NA

CDR3 DNA: TGCGCCAGCAGCTCTGGGGTACCGAGGCCGGGCACAGATACGCAGTATTTT
CDR3 protein: CASSSGVPRPGTDTQYF
J gene: TRBJ2-3
D gene: NA
V gene: TRBV5-1
clone size: NA

CDR3 DNA: TGTGCCAGCAGTCAAGGGACAGGGTCAGAAGTCTTTAGGGGCTACACCTTC
CDR3 protein: CASSQGTGSEVFRGYTF
J gene: TRBJ1-2
D gene: TRBD1
V gene: TRBV5-4
clone size: NA

CDR3 DNA: TGTGCCAGCAGCTTACGGGTAGCGGGAGCAGCAGATGAGCAGTTCTTC
CDR3 protein: CASSLRVAGAADEQFF
J gene: TRBJ2-1
D gene: TRBD2
V gene: TRBV7-3
clone size: NA

CDR3 DNA: TGTGCCAGCAGCCCGAACCCGTTCGCCTACGAGCAGTACTTC
CDR3 protein: CASSPNPFAYEQYF
J gene: TRBJ2-7
D gene: NA
V gene: TRBV7-2
clone size: NA

CDR3 DNA: TGTGCCAGCAGTCCCCTAGGTAGTGAGCAGTTCTTC
CDR3 protein: CASSPLGSEQFF
J gene: TRBJ2-1
D gene: NA
V gene: TRBV6-2/TRBV6-3
clone size: NA

CDR3 DNA: TGTGCCAGCAGCCGACAGGTATCGAACACTGAAGCTTTCTTT
CDR3 protein: CASSRQVSNTEAFF
J gene: TRBJ1-1
D gene: NA
V gene: TRBV7-9
clone size: NA

CDR3 DNA: TGTGCTAGTGTCGTGGGGGGTACGCATCAGCCCCAGCATTTT
CDR3 protein: CASVVGGTHQPQHF
J gene: TRBJ1-5
D gene: NA
V gene: TRBV12-5
clone size: NA

CDR3 DNA: TGTGCCTGGAGTGTACTTGGAGGGAAGGGCGAAAAACTGTTTTTT
CDR3 protein: CAWSVLGGKGEKLFF
J gene: TRBJ1-4
D gene: NA
V gene: TRBV30
clone size: NA

CDR3 DNA: TGTGCCAGCAGCATTCCCGACCGCACAGATACGCAGTATTTT
CDR3 protein: CASSIPDRTDTQYF
J gene: TRBJ2-3
D gene: NA
V gene: TRBV5-4
clone size: once

CDR3 DNA: TGTGCCAGCAGCCAGGGGGAAGGAACTGAAGCTTTCTTT
CDR3 protein: CASSQGEGTEAFF
J gene: TRBJ1-1
D gene: TRBD1
V gene: TRBV2
clone size: NA

CDR3 DNA: NA
CDR3 protein: CARSPRTSGRSGPTSSTSSKYF
J gene: TRBJ2-7
D gene: NA
V gene: TRBV5-3
clone size: NA

CDR3 DNA: TGCGCCAGCAGCTTGGGTGGGGGAGCGGTTCGGAATGAGCAGTTCTTC
CDR3 protein: CASSLGGGAVRNEQFF
J gene: TRBJ2-1
D gene: NA
V gene: TRBV5-1
clone size: NA

CDR3 DNA: TGTGCCAGCAGCCCCCAGGGCAGGAGCACCGGGGAGCTGTTTTTT
CDR3 protein: CASSPQGRSTGELFF
J gene: TRBJ2-2
D gene: NA
V gene: TRBV7-9
clone size: NA

CDR3 DNA: TGTGCTAGCAGACATGAGACTAGCGGGGCCGGGGAGCTGTTTTTT
CDR3 protein: CASRHETSGAGELFF
J gene: TRBJ2-2
D gene: TRBD2
V gene: TRBV7-7
clone size: NA

CDR3 DNA: TGTGCCAGCTCACCTTCAGGGGCTGGGGCCAACGTCCTGACTTTC
CDR3 protein: CASSPSGAGANVLTF
J gene: TRBJ2-6
D gene: NA
V gene: TRBV18
clone size: NA

CDR3 DNA: TGTGCCAGCAGCGAGCAGACCGGGACGTCGTATTTT
CDR3 protein: CASSEQTGTSYF
J gene: TRBJ1-1
D gene: NA
V gene: TRBV5-4
clone size: NA

CDR3 DNA: TGTGCCAGCAGCCCAACCTACACAGATACGCAGTATTTT
CDR3 protein: CASSPTYTDTQYF
J gene: TRBJ2-3
D gene: NA
V gene: TRBV5-4
clone size: NA

CDR3 DNA: TGTGCCAGCAGCCAATACGGGGGCGCTTCATCCGGGGAGCTGTTTTTT
CDR3 protein: CASSQYGGASSGELFF
J gene: TRBJ2-2
D gene: NA
V gene: TRBV3-1/TRBV3-2
clone size: NA

CDR3 DNA: TGTGCCAGCAGTACCATAGCGGGGGCCTACAATGAGCAGTTCTTC
CDR3 protein: CASSTIAGAYNEQFF
J gene: TRBJ2-1
D gene: TRBD2
V gene: TRBV6-2/TRBV6-3
clone size: NA

CDR3 DNA: TGTGCCACCAGTGATAAGGGACAGGGTACGGAGACCCAGTACTTC
CDR3 protein: CATSDKGQGTETQYF
J gene: TRBJ2-5
D gene: TRBD1
V gene: TRBV24-1
clone size: NA

CDR3 DNA: TGTGCCAGCGCACTCACAGCACGGGGTTCTGGGGCCAACGTCCTGACTTTC
CDR3 protein: CASALTARGSGANVLTF
J gene: TRBJ2-6
D gene: NA
V gene: TRBV6-4
clone size: NA

CDR3 DNA: TGTGCCACCAGTGATCCACGGGGTAACACAGATACGCAGTATTTT
CDR3 protein: CATSDPRGNTDTQYF
J gene: TRBJ2-3
D gene: NA
V gene: TRBV24-1
clone size: NA

CDR3 DNA: TGTGCCAGCGGGCGGGGAAGCTCCTATAATTCACCCCTCCACTTT
CDR3 protein: CASGRGSSYNSPLHF
J gene: TRBJ1-6
D gene: NA
V gene: TRBV6-5
clone size: NA

CDR3 DNA: TGTGCCAGCAGCTCCGCATCCGGACTAGCGCTTTCCTACGAGCAGTACTTC
CDR3 protein: CASSSASGLALSYEQYF
J gene: TRBJ2-7
D gene: TRBD2
V gene: TRBV11-2
clone size: NA

CDR3 DNA: TGTGCCAGCAGCTTAGGGTTCAGGGAAATCCTAACAGATACGCAGTATTTT
CDR3 protein: CASSLGFREILTDTQYF
J gene: TRBJ2-3
D gene: NA
V gene: TRBV7-2
clone size: NA

CDR3 DNA: TGTGCCGTGGACAGTTTGCAAGAGACCCAGTACTTC
CDR3 protein: CAVDSLQETQYF
J gene: TRBJ2-5
D gene: NA
V gene: TRBV7-9
clone size: NA

CDR3 DNA: TGTGCCAGTCACAGGGCAGAAACCTATGGCTACACCTTC
CDR3 protein: CASHRAETYGYTF
J gene: TRBJ1-2
D gene: NA
V gene: TRBV19
clone size: few

CDR3 DNA: TGTGCCACCAGGTCGACAGGGGTCAATAATTCACCCCTCCACTTT
CDR3 protein: CATRSTGVNNSPLHF
J gene: TRBJ1-6
D gene: TRBD1
V gene: TRBV15
clone size: once

CDR3 DNA: TGTGCCAGCAGTTACTCGAGCGAGAGAGAGAATTCCTACGAGCAGTACTTC
CDR3 protein: CASSYSSERENSYEQYF
J gene: TRBJ2-7
D gene: NA
V gene: TRBV6-2/TRBV6-3
clone size: NA

CDR3 DNA: TGTGCCAGCAGCCCTGGGGAGGGATATCCCTACAATGAGCAGTTCTTC
CDR3 protein: CASSPGEGYPYNEQFF
J gene: TRBJ2-1
D gene: TRBD2
V gene: TRBV7-2
clone size: NA

CDR3 DNA: TGTGCCAGTAGTATTTGGAACACTGAAGCTTTCTTT
CDR3 protein: CASSIWNTEAFF
J gene: TRBJ1-1
D gene: NA
V gene: TRBV19
clone size: NA

CDR3 DNA: TGTGCCAGCAACCCGCGGGGGGCTGGAAACACCATATATTTT
CDR3 protein: CASNPRGAGNTIYF
J gene: TRBJ1-3
D gene: NA
V gene: TRBV6-6
clone size: few